These T cell receptor beta chains were read from a single sample in a study of CXCR3-negative and CXCR3-positive naive CD8 T cells. Following a re-call of the 5' RACE reads, TCRdb has one entry per CDR3 protein and lacks DNA. The sample has over 100,000 distinct CDR3 sequences. The sample comprised naive CXCR3- CD8+ T cells from blood. All receptors come from a human donor in good health. Some clones in this sample may be carry-over from other donors' samples. CDR3s include the opening cysteine and the closing phenylalanine or tryptophan. Each record gives: J gene, V gene, clone size, CDR3 protein. Clone size is not always given. Where it is, it says once, few, many or a class for expanded clones.

j_call: TRBJ2-1; v_call: TRBV12-3/TRBV12-4; clone_size: NA; cdr3_aa: CASSLIGLAGGITYNEQFF
j_call: TRBJ2-3; v_call: TRBV6-1; clone_size: NA; cdr3_aa: CASTELSGADTQYF
j_call: TRBJ2-2; v_call: TRBV7-9; clone_size: NA; cdr3_aa: CASSLQAGVLTGELFF
j_call: TRBJ1-1; v_call: TRBV28; clone_size: NA; cdr3_aa: CASSYFGGPSIAFF
j_call: TRBJ2-7; v_call: TRBV28; clone_size: NA; cdr3_aa: CASSLGLSRGSTYEQYF
j_call: TRBJ2-7; v_call: TRBV11-3; clone_size: NA; cdr3_aa: CASSLDPGGAYEQYF
j_call: TRBJ2-4; v_call: TRBV29-1; clone_size: medium-sized; cdr3_aa: CSAVGEGITKNIQYF
j_call: TRBJ2-7; v_call: TRBV12-3/TRBV12-4; clone_size: NA; cdr3_aa: CASRSPGLAARYEQYF
j_call: TRBJ1-5; v_call: TRBV19; clone_size: NA; cdr3_aa: CASSEHTARNQPQHF
j_call: TRBJ2-7; v_call: TRBV9; clone_size: NA; cdr3_aa: CASSDTGTAYEQYF
j_call: TRBJ2-7; v_call: TRBV12-3/TRBV12-4; clone_size: NA; cdr3_aa: CASRSGTGYEQYF
j_call: TRBJ2-2; v_call: TRBV10-3; clone_size: NA; cdr3_aa: CATHGTRLAGVFAGELFF